These 2 T cell receptor beta chains were all obtained from the same sample, sequenced in a study of CD8 T cells in ankylosing spondylitis. Each CDR3 protein gets one entry after TCRdb re-called the 5' RACE reads with MiXCR. The top ten hold less than 15% of the sample, which has 350,000 to 450,000 distinct CDR3 sequences, 20% to 25% seen once. Sequenced: blood, either unsorted or a sorted T cell fraction (not recorded which). The receptor set was obtained from a male donor with ankylosing spondylitis or in good health (not recorded which).

The chain couples TRBV6-1 to TRBJ2-3; D possibly matches TRBD1 or TRBD2 (6 bases each). V gave up 7 bases and J gave up 2 bases, with 22 bases separating them. Germline V gene lookup returns CDR1 MNHNS and CDR2 SASEGT. This CDR3 comprises 17 residues. CDR3 protein: CASNQPSGAEPTDTQYF. CDR3 nucleotides: TGTGCCAGCAACCAACCTTCGGGGGCCGAGCCCACAGATACGCAGTATTTT.

This clonotype appeared a few times. This chain joins TRBV2 and TRBJ2-1, with D possibly being TRBD1 (6 bases). Germline CDR1 SNHLY, CDR2 FYNNEI. Trimming stripped 4 bases from V and 6 bases from J, with 13 bases between. The CDR3 consists of 14 residues. This chain's CDR3 is CASSVEDSGNEQFF. As DNA, the CDR3 is TGTGCCAGCAGTGTGGAGGACAGCGGCAATGAGCAGTTCTTC.